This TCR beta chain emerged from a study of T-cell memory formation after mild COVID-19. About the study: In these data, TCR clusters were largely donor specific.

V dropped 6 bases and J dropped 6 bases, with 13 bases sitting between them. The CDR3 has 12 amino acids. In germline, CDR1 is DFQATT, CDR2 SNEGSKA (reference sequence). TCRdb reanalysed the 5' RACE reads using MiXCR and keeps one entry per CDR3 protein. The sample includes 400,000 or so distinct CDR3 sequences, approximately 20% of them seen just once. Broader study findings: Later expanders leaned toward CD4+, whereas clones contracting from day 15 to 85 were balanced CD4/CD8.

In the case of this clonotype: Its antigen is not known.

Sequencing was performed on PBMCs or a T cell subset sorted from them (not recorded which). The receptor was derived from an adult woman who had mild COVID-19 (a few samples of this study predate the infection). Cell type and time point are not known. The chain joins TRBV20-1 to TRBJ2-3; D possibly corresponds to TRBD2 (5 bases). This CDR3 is CSANPGSDTQYF. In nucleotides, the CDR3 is TGCAGTGCCAACCCTGGGAGTGATACGCAGTATTTT.